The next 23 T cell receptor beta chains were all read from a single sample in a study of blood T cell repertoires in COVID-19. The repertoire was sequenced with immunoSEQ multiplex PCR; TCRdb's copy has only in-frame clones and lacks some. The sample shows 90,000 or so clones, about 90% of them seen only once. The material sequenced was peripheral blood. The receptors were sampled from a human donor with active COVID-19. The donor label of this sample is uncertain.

The CDR3 sequence is CASSRDRVFQPQHF. The CDR3 region has the DNA TGTGCCAGCAGTCGGGACAGGGTTTTTCAGCCCCAGCATTTT. The chain carries TRBV6-5 and TRBJ1-5, with 9 bases matching TRBD1. The germline V gene has CDR1 MNHEY and CDR2 SVGAGI. The CDR3 runs 14 residues. The J segment lost 6 bases and the V segment lost 5 bases, leaving 5 bases of the junction unmatched.

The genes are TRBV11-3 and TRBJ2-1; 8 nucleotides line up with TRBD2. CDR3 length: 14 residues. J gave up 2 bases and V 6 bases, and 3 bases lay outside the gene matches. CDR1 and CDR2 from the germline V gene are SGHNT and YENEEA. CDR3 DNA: TGTGCCAGCAGTCCAGCGGGGGCCTACAATGAGCAGTTCTTC. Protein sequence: CASSPAGAYNEQFF.

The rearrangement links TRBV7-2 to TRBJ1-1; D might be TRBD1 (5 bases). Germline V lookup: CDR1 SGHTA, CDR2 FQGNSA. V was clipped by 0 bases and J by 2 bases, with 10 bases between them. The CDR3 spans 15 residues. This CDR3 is CASSLAGGTNTEAFF. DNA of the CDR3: TGTGCCAGCAGCTTAGCGGGAGGGACTAACACTGAAGCTTTCTTT.

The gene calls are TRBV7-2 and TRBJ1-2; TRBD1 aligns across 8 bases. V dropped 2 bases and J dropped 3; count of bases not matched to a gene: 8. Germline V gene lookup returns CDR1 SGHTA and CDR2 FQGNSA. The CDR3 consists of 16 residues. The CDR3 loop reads CASSLLPTGEDYGYTF. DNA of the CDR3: TGTGCCAGCAGCTTACTGCCGACAGGGGAAGACTATGGCTACACCTTC.

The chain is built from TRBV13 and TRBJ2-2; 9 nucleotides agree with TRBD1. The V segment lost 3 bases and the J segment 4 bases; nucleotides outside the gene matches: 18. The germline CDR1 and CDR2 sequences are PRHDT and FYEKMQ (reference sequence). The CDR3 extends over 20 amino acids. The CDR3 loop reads CASSLSRDRVRNLRTGELFF. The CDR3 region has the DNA TGTGCCAGCAGCTTGAGCCGGGACAGGGTCCGAAATTTACGCACCGGGGAGCTGTTTTTT.

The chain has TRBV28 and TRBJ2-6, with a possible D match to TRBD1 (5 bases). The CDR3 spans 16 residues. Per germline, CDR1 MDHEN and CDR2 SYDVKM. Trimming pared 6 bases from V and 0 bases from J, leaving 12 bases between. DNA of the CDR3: TGTGCCAGCAGCGGACACCCCCGCTCTGGGGCCAACGTCCTGACTTTC. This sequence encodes CASSGHPRSGANVLTF.

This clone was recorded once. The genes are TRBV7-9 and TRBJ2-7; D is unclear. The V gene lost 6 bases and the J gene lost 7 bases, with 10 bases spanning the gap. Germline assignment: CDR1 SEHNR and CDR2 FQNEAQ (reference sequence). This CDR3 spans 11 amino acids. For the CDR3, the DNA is TGTGCCAGCAGAGCCCAGCGTGAGCAGTACTTC. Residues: CASRAQREQYF.

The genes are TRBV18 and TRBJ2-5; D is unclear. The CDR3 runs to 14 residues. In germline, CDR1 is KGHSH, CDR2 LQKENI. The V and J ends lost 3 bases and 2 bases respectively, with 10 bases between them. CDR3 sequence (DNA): TGTGCCAGCTCACCCTTGGCCAGGCAAGAGACCCAGTACTTC. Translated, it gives CASSPLARQETQYF. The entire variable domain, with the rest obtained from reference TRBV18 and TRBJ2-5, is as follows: NAGVMQNPRHLVRRRGQEARLRCSPMKGHSHVYWYRQLPEEGLKFMVYLQKENIIDESGMPKERFSAEFPKEGPSILRIQQVVRGDSAAYFCASSPLARQETQYFGPGTRLLVL.

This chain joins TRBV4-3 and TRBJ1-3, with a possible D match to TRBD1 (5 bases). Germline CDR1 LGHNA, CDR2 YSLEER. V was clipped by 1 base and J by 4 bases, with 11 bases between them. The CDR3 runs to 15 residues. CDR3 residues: CASSQATASGNTIYF. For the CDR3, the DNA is TGCGCCAGCAGCCAAGCGACAGCGTCAGGAAACACCATATATTTT.

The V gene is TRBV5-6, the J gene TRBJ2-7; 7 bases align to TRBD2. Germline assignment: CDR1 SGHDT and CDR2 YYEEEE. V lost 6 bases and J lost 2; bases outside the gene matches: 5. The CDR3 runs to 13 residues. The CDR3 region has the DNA TGTGCCAGCAAGTGGCGGGGGACCTACGAGCAGTACTTC. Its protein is CASKWRGTYEQYF.

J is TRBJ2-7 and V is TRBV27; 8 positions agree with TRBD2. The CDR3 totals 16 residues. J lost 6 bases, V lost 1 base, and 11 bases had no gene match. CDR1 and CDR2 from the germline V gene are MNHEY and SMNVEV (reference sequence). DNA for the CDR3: TGTGCCAGCAGTTTATGGCGGGGGGCAGGGTTGCGCGAGCAGTACTTC. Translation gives CASSLWRGAGLREQYF.

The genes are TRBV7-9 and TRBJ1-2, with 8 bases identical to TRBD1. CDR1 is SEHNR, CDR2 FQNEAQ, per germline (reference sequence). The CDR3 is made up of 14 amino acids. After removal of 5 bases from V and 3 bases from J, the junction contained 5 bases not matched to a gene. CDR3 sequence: CASSLGTGDYGYTF. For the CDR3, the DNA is TGTGCCAGCAGCCTCGGGACAGGCGACTATGGCTACACCTTC.

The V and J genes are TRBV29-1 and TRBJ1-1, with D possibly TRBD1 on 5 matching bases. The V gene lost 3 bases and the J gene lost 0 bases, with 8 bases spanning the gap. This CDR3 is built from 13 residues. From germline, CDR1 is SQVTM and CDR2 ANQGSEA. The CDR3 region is CSVEGGMNTEAFF. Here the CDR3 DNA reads TGCAGCGTTGAGGGGGGTATGAACACTGAAGCTTTCTTT.

Here the CDR3 DNA reads TGTGCCAGCGAGGGATACTCCTCTTGGACCCTCCACTTT. Amino acids: CASEGYSSWTLHF. The chain uses TRBV6-5 and TRBJ1-6, with no clear D. Trimming took 8 bases from V and 14 from J, leaving 19 bases between them. The CDR3 has 13 residues. Germline CDR1 MNHEY, CDR2 SVGAGI.

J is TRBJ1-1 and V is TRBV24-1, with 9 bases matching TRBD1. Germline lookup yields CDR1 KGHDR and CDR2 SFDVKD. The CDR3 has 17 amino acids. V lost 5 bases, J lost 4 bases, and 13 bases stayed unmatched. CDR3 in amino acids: CATSGSRHRGQGTEAFF. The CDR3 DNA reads TGTGCCACCAGTGGATCGCGCCACAGGGGGCAGGGCACTGAAGCTTTCTTT.

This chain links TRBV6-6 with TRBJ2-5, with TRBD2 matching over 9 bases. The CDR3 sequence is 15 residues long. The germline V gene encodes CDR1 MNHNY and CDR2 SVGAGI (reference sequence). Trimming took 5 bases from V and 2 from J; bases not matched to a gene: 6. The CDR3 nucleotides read TGTGCCAGCAGTCGGTCGACTAGCGGACAAGAGACCCAGTACTTC. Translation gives CASSRSTSGQETQYF.

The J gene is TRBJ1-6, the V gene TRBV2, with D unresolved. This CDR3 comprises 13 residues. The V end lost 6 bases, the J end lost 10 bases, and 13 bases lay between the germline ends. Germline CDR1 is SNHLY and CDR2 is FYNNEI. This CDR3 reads CASRETHASPLHF. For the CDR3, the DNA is TGTGCCAGCAGGGAGACCCACGCCTCACCCCTCCACTTT.

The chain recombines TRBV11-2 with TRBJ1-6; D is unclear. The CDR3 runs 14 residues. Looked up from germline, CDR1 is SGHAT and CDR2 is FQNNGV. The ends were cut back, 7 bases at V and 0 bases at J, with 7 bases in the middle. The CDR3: CASTLSSYNSPLHF. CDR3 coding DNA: TGTGCCAGCACCCTGAGCTCCTATAATTCACCCCTCCACTTT. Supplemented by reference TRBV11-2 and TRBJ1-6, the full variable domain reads EAGVAQSPRYKIIEKRQSVAFWCNPISGHATLYWYQQILGQGPKLLIQFQNNGVVDDSQLPKDRFSAERLKGVDSTLKIQPAKLEDSAVYLCASTLSSYNSPLHFGNGTRLTVT.

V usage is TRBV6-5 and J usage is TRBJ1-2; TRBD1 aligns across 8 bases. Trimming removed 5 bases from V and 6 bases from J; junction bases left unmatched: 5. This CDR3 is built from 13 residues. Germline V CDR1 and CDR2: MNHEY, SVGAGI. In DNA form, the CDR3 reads TGTGCCAGCAGTCCGACAGGGGAAGATGGCTACACCTTC. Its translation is CASSPTGEDGYTF.

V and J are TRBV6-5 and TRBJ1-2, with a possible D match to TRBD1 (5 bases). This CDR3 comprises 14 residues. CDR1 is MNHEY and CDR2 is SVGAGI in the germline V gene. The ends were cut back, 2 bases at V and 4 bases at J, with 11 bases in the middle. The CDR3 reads CASSYGDGGYGYTF. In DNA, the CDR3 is TGTGCCAGCAGTTACGGGGACGGGGGCTATGGCTACACCTTC.

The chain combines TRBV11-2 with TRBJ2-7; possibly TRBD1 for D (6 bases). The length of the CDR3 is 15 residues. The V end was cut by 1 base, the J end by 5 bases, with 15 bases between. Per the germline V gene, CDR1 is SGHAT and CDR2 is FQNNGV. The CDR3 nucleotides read TGTGCCAGCAGCTTAGCCCGCGCAGGGGCCAACGAGCAGTACTTC. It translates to CASSLARAGANEQYF.

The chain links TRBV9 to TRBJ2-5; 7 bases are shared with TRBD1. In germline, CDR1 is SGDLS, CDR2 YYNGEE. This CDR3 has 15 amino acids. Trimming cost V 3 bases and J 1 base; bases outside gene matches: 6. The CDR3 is CASSGGRTGQETQYF. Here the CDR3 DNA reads TGTGCCAGCAGCGGAGGTCGGACAGGCCAAGAGACCCAGTACTTC.

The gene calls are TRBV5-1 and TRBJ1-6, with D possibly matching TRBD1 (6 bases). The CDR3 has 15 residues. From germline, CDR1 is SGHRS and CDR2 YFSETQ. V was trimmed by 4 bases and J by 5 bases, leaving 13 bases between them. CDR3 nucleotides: TGCGCCAGCAGCACGGACAGCTCAAATAATTCACCCCTCCACTTT. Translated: CASSTDSSNNSPLHF. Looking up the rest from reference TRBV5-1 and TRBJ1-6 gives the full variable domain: KAGVTQTPRYLIKTRGQQVTLSCSPISGHRSVSWYQQTPGQGLQFLFEYFSETQRNKGNFPGRFSGRQFSNSRSEMNVSTLELGDSALYLCASSTDSSNNSPLHFGNGTRLTVT.